The 2 T cell receptor beta chains below come from one sample, sequenced in a study of blood T cell repertoires in COVID-19. Generated by immunoSEQ multiplex PCR, the TCRdb table keeps only in-frame clones and is missing some. The table has tens of thousands of clones, 85% seen once. Sequenced material: peripheral blood. The receptors shown here come from a woman aged 70-85 years with active or convalescent COVID-19.

This chain joins TRBV18 and TRBJ1-3; a possible D gene is TRBD1 (6 bases). This CDR3 spans 14 amino acids. V lost 3 bases, J lost 1 base, and 7 bases lay in between. Germline CDR1 is KGHSH and CDR2 is LQKENI. CDR3: CASSPQGSGNTIYF. CDR3 DNA sequence: TGTGCCAGCTCACCCCAGGGGTCTGGAAACACCATATATTTT.

This chain connects TRBV27 to TRBJ2-7; D remains unclear. The V gene's germline CDR1 is MNHEY and CDR2 SMNVEV (reference sequence). Trimming took off 8 bases at V and 4 bases at J, with 21 bases between the two ends. This CDR3 is built from 15 residues. CDR3 amino acids: CASSSLQSGYYEQYF. The CDR3 nucleotides read TGTGCCAGCTCATCGCTCCAGTCAGGATATTACGAGCAGTACTTC.